This T cell receptor (beta chain) is drawn from a study of cytomegalovirus exposure and HLA in healthy donors. J was trimmed by 8 bases and V by 6 bases; bases with no gene match: 12. CDR3 size: 15 residues. Germline CDR1 reads MDHEN; CDR2 reads SYDVKM. PCR used 60 Vbeta primers and 13 Jbeta primers. Repertoires were generated with immunoSEQ multiplex PCR, while TCRdb's copy carries only in-frame clones and drops some. The profile shows 90,000 to 120,000 clones, roughly 80% of them singletons. The receptor was isolated from a female donor in good health and CMV-seropositive. The chain recombines TRBV28 with TRBJ1-2, with 10 bases identical to TRBD1. The specimen sequenced was PBMCs. The DNA of the CDR3 is TGTGCCAGCAGCCCAAGCGACAGGGGGCCAGGGGGCTACACCTTC. Amino acid sequence: CASSPSDRGPGGYTF.